This T cell receptor beta chain was identified in a study of T cells after yellow fever vaccination. Overall study findings and caveats: By day 5 rather than day 15, the secondary response had peaked, though it was weaker.

This clonotype has just a few counts. MiXCR, run by TCRdb on the 5' RACE reads, gives a single entry per CDR3 protein. The top ten hold around 16% of the sample, which has 96,000 or so distinct CDR3 sequences, about 8.2% seen once. The CDR3 covers 12 residues. The V and J ends lost 5 bases and 8 bases respectively, with 12 bases between them. Germline V gene data show CDR1 as MNHEY and CDR2 as SMNVEV (reference sequence). The chain is built from TRBV27 and TRBJ1-1; D is possibly TRBD1 (5 bases). This TCR was sampled from a young man who received the YFV17D yellow fever vaccine. This specimen was CD8+ T cells not binding an NS4B(214-222) dextramer, sorted from PBMCs, taken approximately 15 days after the first yellow fever vaccination. CDR3 bases: TGTGCCAGCAGTCCTACAGGTTACGAAGCTTTCTTT. Its translation: CASSPTGYEAFF.